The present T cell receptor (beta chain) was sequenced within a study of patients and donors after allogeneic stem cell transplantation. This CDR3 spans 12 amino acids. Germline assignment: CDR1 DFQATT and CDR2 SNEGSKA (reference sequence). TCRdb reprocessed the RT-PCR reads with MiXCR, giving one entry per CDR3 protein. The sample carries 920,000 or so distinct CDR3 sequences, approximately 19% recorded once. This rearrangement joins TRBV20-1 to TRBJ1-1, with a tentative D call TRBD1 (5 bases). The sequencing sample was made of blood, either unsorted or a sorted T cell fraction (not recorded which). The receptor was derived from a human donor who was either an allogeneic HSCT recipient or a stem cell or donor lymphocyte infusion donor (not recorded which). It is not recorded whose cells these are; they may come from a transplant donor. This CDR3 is CSARGFGTEAFF. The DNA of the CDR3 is TGCAGCGCTCGGGGGTTTGGGACTGAAGCTTTCTTT.